The 8 T cell receptor beta chains in this list originate from one sample, sequenced in a study of T-cell reconstitution after alpha-beta-depleted transplantation in children. Unique molecular identifiers were used in preparing the TCRbeta library. Using its own MiXCR run on the PCR reads, TCRdb lists one record per CDR3 protein. The sample has about 400,000 distinct CDR3 sequences; around 16% are singletons. This specimen was PBMCs, mostly from graft donor cells, taken 360 days after TCRalphabeta/CD19-depleted stem cell transplant. These receptors were obtained from a boy in the first two years of life who had a stem cell transplant for Wiskott-Aldrich syndrome, so the T cells may come from the graft donor.

This clonotype turned up a few times. This CDR3 is CASSQDGNVYEQYF. The DNA of the CDR3 is TGTGCCAGCAGCCAAGATGGGAACGTCTACGAGCAGTACTTC. The genes are TRBV3-1 and TRBJ2-7, with no clear D. Germline-derived CDR1 and CDR2 are LGHDT and YNNKEL (reference sequence). The V and J ends lost 0 bases and 3 bases respectively, with 9 bases between them. The CDR3 spans 14 residues.

The V gene is TRBV20-1, the J gene TRBJ2-1; 13 positions match TRBD2. This CDR3 is built from 14 residues. Unmatched junction bases numbered 5, after V lost 4 bases and J lost 8 bases. From germline, CDR1 is DFQATT and CDR2 SNEGSKA (reference sequence). The CDR3 reads CSATGTSGVYEQFF. CDR3 DNA sequence: TGCAGTGCTACGGGGACTAGCGGGGTATATGAGCAGTTCTTC.

This clonotype was observed a few times. V and J are TRBV20-1 and TRBJ2-3; TRBD1 matches 10 bases. V lost 6 bases, J lost 1 base, and 7 bases stayed unmatched. Germline V gene sequence: CDR1 DFQATT, CDR2 SNEGSKA (reference sequence). The CDR3 loop spans 15 amino acids. The DNA of the CDR3 is TGCAGTGCAAACTTAGGACAGGGGGGCACAGATACGCAGTATTTT. This translates into CSANLGQGGTDTQYF.

V gene TRBV10-3 combines with J gene TRBJ2-5, with D perhaps matching TRBD1 (6 bases). Trimming pared 4 bases from V and 5 bases from J, leaving 17 bases between. Per germline, CDR1 ENHRY and CDR2 SYGVKD. The CDR3 contains 15 residues. The CDR3 DNA sequence: TGTGCCATCAGTGGGCCCGGGACAATGATGGAGACCCAGTACTTC. It specifies CAISGPGTMMETQYF.

The chain couples TRBV20-1 to TRBJ2-1, with D possibly matching TRBD2 (6 bases). CDR1 and CDR2 (germline): DFQATT, SNEGSKA (reference sequence). Trimming removed 0 bases at V and 9 bases at J, with 15 bases between. CDR3 length: 14 amino acids. This CDR3 is CSARDLWDSCEQFF. The CDR3 nucleotides read TGCAGTGCTAGAGATTTATGGGACTCCTGTGAGCAGTTCTTC.

This sequence joins TRBV29-1 and TRBJ2-7, with 9 bases fitting TRBD1. The CDR3 loop spans 16 amino acids. V was pared by 4 bases and J by 2 bases, with 12 bases of the junction left unmatched. Germline CDR1 SQVTM, CDR2 ANQGSEA. This CDR3 is CSVGGVAGQGPYEQYF. The CDR3 bases are TGCAGCGTTGGGGGTGTTGCGGGACAGGGACCCTACGAGCAGTACTTC.

The gene calls are TRBV29-1 and TRBJ2-2; D remains ambiguous. Germline V gives CDR1 SQVTM, CDR2 ANQGSEA. The CDR3 length is 14 residues. V lost 7 bases to trimming and J lost 1 base, with 13 bases between them. CDR3 coding DNA: TGCAGCGCACTACGAGCCTTGAACACCGGGGAGCTGTTTTTT. Translation: CSALRALNTGELFF.

J is TRBJ2-7 and V is TRBV5-6, with TRBD1 as a possible D gene (6 bases). The CDR3 has 12 residues. Germline values: CDR1 SGHDT, CDR2 YYEEEE. V was pared by 4 bases and J by 6 bases, with 11 bases between. This CDR3 is CASSLTGSEQYF. CDR3 in DNA: TGTGCCAGCAGCCTGACAGGTAGCGAGCAGTACTTC.